This entry is about one T cell receptor beta chain. Its cognate antigen is unknown. This sample is part of a study of cytomegalovirus exposure and HLA in healthy donors. Findings of the study overall: The tendency of first-cohort TCR clusters to co-occur in the 120 or so validation repertoires was the finding of a later analysis.

The table came from immunoSEQ multiplex PCR; TCRdb's copy has only in-frame clones and leaves some out. The sample contains 86,000 or so clones, 90% to 97% of which appear only once. The clonotype comes from a man aged 18 to 29 in good health and CMV-seropositive. Sequencing was performed on PBMCs.

The DNA for the CDR3 is TGTGCCAGCAGCAGACAGAGCTCCTACGAGCAGTACTTC. Its translation is CASSRQSSYEQYF. The V gene is TRBV2, the J gene TRBJ2-7; maybe TRBD1 (5 bases). The V end was cut by 6 bases, the J end by 0 bases, with 9 bases between. From germline, CDR1 is SNHLY and CDR2 FYNNEI. The CDR3 has 13 residues.